This TCR beta chain was profiled in a study of STAT3 mutations in large granular lymphocyte leukemia (dated by TCRdb to 2018 to 2020). Regarding the study in general: Roughly half of the T-LGLL patients who were sequenced longitudinally carried canonical activating STAT3 mutations. A couple of patients with natural killer LGL leukemia were also sequenced longitudinally as controls within the study. More than half of T-LGLL patients received one or more immunosuppressive therapy regimens, with hematologic response in roughly 41% of those treated. Patients with T-cell large granular lymphocyte leukemia underwent serial deep sequencing of TCRbeta CDR3 and STAT3 to reconstruct clonal hierarchy and dynamics. For each patient, sequencing was performed at an average of roughly 4 time points, with a range of 2 to 8 samplings. From an initial cohort of hundreds of LGL patients, around 20 representative T-LGLL cases were chosen for longitudinal sequencing of TCRbeta and STAT3. Paper-wide results and their limitations: Variable intervals between samplings and differing treatment regimens complicated linking therapy response to changes in TCR clonal burden. Several patients had a dominant TCR clone burden greater than the STAT3 mutant burden, which suggests that the STAT3 mutation arose secondarily within a clone that had already expanded. Because codominant clonotypes persisted in some patients, a small but highly pathogenic clone may have been missed. Because no samples were available when a clone first appeared, clonal expansion had to be inferred from samplings taken at other points. At least one immunodominant TCRbeta clonotype was identified in every T-LGLL patient, and multiple immunodominant subclonotypes were identified in about half of the T-LGLL patients. TCR clonotype switching after therapy was observed in 6 of 18 patients, and all newly emerging clones were found to be STAT3 wild type.

An Illumina MiSeq was used to sequence the TCRbeta libraries, yielding an average of approximately 43,000 productive templates per sample. TCRbeta CDR3 libraries were generated with the immunoSEQ assay using multiplex PCR amplification. The paper's processing steps were these. Repertoire diversity was calculated as previously defined, with values near 0 taken to indicate extremely monoclonal samples. Drawn from immuneACCESS, this table holds only the in-frame rearrangements with V and J called that TCRdb kept. Clones are partly lost; checked studies trace under half to an unresolved V gene and leave the rest unexplained. V and J calls and clone size are those listed in that table; D and trimming were worked out from the DNA. The sample has about 15,000 clones on record, about 90% of them singletons. The ten biggest clones cover roughly 8.7% of the sample. The same DNA, extracted from blood mononuclear cells, served for both the TCR sequencing and the STAT3 sequencing.

From a lookup of the germline V gene (reference sequence), CDR1 and CDR2 are LNHDA and SQIVND. A distance of 12 bases separates the germline ends of V and J, which lose 9 bases and 1 base respectively. Counted from cysteine to phenylalanine, this CDR3 has 13 amino acids. Here the CDR3 DNA is all that survives: 39 bases in frame from base 1. Comments on this clone: There is no known antigen for this receptor. Qualities for individual bases were not recorded, and no much larger clone is one base off.

The sequence was collected from a woman in her fifties or sixties with T-cell large granular lymphocyte leukemia. Some clones in this sample may be carry-over from other donors' samples. The age is the age at diagnosis. The receptor chain draws on TRBV19 and TRBJ1-1; TRBD1 is a weak D gene call, 6 bases matching. The sample comprised peripheral blood mononuclear cells. For the CDR3, the sequence is CASQRGQNTEAFF. The DNA sequence is given as TGTGCCAGCCAAAGGGGACAGAACACTGAAGCTTTCTTT.